This section outlines one T cell receptor (beta chain) sequence together with its context. Its specificity is unknown. These data are taken from a study of Graves' ophthalmopathy and Graves' hyperthyroidism. Lactation, pregnancy, uncontrolled infections and other autoimmune diseases were all grounds for excluding patients. Diagnosis relied on clinical symptoms, serum thyroxine, TRAb, thyroid ultrasound and orbital computed tomography. Using RNA transcripts, the TCR beta CDR3 regions were amplified. An opening RT-PCR round employed HTBI primers and preceded a second-round multiplex PCR. TCRdb reprocessed the multiplex PCR reads with MiXCR, giving one entry per CDR3 protein. The profile shows fewer than 400,000 distinct CDR3 sequences, roughly 18% of them singletons. V was clipped by 5 bases and J by 3 bases, with 8 bases between them. CDR3 length equals 13 residues. Germline V gene sequence: CDR1 LGHDT, CDR2 YNNKEL (reference sequence).

Study-level results: With 60% to 71% sensitivity and 72.22% specificity, the model predicted ophthalmopathy progression.

The source of this sequence is a woman in her late teens or twenties with Graves' ophthalmopathy. The chain employs TRBV3-1 and TRBJ2-4, with a weak D call TRBD2 (5 bases). The sample taken for sequencing was peripheral blood. CDR3 coding DNA: TGTGCCAGCAGCTCCCGGGGCAAAAACATTCAGTACTTC. Protein product: CASSSRGKNIQYF. Variable domain in full (rest from reference TRBV3-1 and TRBJ2-4): DTAVSQTPKYLVTQMGNDKSIKCEQNLGHDTMYWYKQDSKKFLKIMFSYNNKELIINETVPNRFSPKSPDKAHLNLHINSLELGDSAVYFCASSSRGKNIQYFGAGTRLSVL.